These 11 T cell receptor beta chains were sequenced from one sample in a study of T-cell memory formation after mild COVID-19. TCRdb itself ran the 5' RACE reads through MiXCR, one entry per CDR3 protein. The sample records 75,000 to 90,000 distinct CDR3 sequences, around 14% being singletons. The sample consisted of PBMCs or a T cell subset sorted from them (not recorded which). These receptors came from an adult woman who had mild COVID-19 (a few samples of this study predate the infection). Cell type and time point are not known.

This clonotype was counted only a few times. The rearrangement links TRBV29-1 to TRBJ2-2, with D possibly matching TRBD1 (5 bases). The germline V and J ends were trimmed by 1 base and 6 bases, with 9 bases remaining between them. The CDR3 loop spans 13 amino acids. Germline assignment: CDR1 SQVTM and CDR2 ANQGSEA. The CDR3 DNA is TGCAGCGTTGAAGGGGTGGGGCCCGGGGAGCTGTTTTTT. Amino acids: CSVEGVGPGELFF.

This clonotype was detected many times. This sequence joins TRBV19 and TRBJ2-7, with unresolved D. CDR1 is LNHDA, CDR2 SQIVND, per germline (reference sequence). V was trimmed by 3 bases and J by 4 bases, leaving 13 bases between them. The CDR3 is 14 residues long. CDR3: CASSITDRHYEQYF. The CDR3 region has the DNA TGTGCCAGTAGTATCACAGACCGCCATTACGAGCAGTACTTC.

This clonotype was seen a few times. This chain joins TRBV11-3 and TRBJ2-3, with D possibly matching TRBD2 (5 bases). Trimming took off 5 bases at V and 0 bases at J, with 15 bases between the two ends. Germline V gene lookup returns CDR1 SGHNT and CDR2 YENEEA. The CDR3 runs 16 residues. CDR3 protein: CASSHQRGLSTDTQYF. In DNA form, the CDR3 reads TGTGCCAGCAGCCACCAGAGAGGGCTAAGCACAGATACGCAGTATTTT.

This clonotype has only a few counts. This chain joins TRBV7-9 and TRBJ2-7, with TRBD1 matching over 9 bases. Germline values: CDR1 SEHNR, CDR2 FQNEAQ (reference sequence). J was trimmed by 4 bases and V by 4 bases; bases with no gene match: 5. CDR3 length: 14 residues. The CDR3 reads CASSYGQGLYEQYF. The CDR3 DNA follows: TGTGCCAGCAGCTACGGACAGGGGCTATACGAGCAGTACTTC.

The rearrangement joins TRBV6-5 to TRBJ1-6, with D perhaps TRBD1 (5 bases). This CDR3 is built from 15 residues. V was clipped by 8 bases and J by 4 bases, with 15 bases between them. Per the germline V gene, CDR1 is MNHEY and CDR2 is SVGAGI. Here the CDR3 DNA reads TGTGCCAGCTCCGACCCGGGACGTTATAATTCACCCCTCCACTTT. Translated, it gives CASSDPGRYNSPLHF.

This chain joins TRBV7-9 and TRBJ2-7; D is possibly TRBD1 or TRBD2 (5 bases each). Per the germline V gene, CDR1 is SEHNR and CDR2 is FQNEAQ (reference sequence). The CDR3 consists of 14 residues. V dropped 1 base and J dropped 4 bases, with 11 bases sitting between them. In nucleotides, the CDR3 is TGTGCCAGCAGCTTAGGTTGGGGGTCTTACGAGCAGTACTTC. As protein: CASSLGWGSYEQYF.

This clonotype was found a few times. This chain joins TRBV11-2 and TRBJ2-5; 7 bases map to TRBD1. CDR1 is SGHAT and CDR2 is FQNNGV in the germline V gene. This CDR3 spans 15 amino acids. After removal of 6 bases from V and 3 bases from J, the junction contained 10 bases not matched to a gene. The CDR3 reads CASRYRGHPKETQYF. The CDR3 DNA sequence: TGTGCCAGCAGATACAGGGGCCACCCGAAAGAGACCCAGTACTTC.

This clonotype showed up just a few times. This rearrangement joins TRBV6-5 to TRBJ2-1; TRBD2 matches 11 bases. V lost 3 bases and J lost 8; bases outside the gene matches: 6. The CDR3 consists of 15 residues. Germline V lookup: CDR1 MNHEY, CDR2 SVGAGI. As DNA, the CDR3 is TGTGCCAGCAGTTATCTAGCGGGAGGTCAGGATGAGCAGTTCTTC. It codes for CASSYLAGGQDEQFF.

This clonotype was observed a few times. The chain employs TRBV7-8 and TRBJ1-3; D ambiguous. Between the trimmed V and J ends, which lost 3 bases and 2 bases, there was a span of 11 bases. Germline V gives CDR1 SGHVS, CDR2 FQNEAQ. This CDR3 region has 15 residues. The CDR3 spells CASSFPLGTGNTIYF. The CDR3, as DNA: TGTGCCAGCAGCTTCCCCCTAGGGACTGGAAACACCATATATTTT.

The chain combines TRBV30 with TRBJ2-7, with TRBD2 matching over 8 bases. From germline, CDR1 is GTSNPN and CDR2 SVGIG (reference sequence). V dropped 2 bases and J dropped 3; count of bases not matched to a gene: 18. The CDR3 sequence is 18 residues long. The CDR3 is CAWSPLSGGGPAYYEQYF. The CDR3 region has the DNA TGTGCCTGGAGTCCGCTTTCGGGCGGGGGGCCCGCTTACTACGAGCAGTACTTC.

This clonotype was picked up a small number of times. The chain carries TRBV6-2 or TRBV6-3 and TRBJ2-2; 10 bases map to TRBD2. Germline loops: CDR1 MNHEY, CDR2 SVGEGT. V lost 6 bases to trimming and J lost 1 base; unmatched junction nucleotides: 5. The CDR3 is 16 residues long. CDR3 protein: CASSIRTSGNTGELFF. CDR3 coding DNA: TGTGCCAGCAGCATAAGGACTAGCGGGAACACCGGGGAGCTGTTTTTT.